This TCR beta chain originates from a study of cytomegalovirus exposure and HLA in healthy donors. Germline-derived CDR1 and CDR2 are SGHVS and FQNEAQ. Trimming at V came to 2 bases and at J to 4 bases, leaving 7 bases not matched to a gene. The CDR3 is 16 residues long. The PCR contained 60 Vbeta and 13 Jbeta primers. Assay used: immunoSEQ multiplex PCR; TCRdb lists only in-frame clones, some missing. The sample carries about 76,000 clones, roughly two thirds recorded once. The sequenced material came from PBMCs. This clonotype was sampled from a man aged 55-75 years in good health and CMV-seropositive. The J gene is TRBJ1-4, the V gene TRBV7-8; 7 nucleotides line up with TRBD1. The chain's CDR3 is CASSLTAGGNNEKLFF. The CDR3 DNA follows: TGTGCCAGCAGCTTAACTGCAGGGGGAAATAATGAAAAACTGTTTTTT.